This TCR beta chain was profiled in a study of response to subunit inactivated influenza vaccine. Overall study findings and caveats: The authors suggested that few new T cells are recruited per seasonal influenza vaccination.

This CDR3 comprises 17 residues. Trimming removed 4 bases from V and 4 bases from J; junction bases left unmatched: 14. Germline V gene sequence: CDR1 SGHRS, CDR2 YFSETQ. Each CDR3 protein gets one entry after TCRdb re-called the RT-PCR reads with MiXCR. The sample lists over 650,000 distinct CDR3 sequences, roughly 18% occurring once. This clonotype has only a few counts. Its antigen is not identified. The receptor was derived from a man between 45 and 60 years old who received an inactivated influenza vaccine. J is TRBJ1-2 and V is TRBV5-1; 9 nucleotides match TRBD1. The sample was PBMCs from blood, taken around 5 days after vaccination. CDR3 DNA sequence: TGCGCCAGCAGCCGCGGGGACAGGGCTATCTACGGCTATGGCTACACCTTC. This sequence encodes CASSRGDRAIYGYGYTF.